Described below is a single T cell receptor (beta chain) sequence and its context. The target antigen is unknown. Each donor (without exception) was a healthy Caucasian. The data were obtained in a study of identical twins. From the 5' RACE reads, TCRdb called clonotypes with MiXCR, one entry per CDR3 protein. The table lists more than 200,000 distinct CDR3 sequences, over 8% of them singletons. The ends were cut back, 3 bases at V and 6 bases at J, with 21 bases in the middle. Germline CDR1 SGHRS, CDR2 YFSETQ. There are 16 residues in the CDR3. Study-wide points: Models, which agreed with sharing between unrelated individuals, nonetheless underestimated the out-of-frame TCR alpha sharing seen in monozygotic twins. Fewer insertions characterized abundant cord blood beta clonotypes, whereas memory repertoires showed none.

The chain employs TRBV5-1 and TRBJ1-1; D ambiguous. The source is a woman aged 18-29 years in good health. What was sequenced was memory (CD45RO+) T cells sorted from blood. The CDR3 DNA follows: TGCGCCAGCAGCTCAGGAGCACCCTTCATTTTCGCTGAAGCTTTCTTT. Amino acids: CASSSGAPFIFAEAFF.